The source of this TCR beta chain is a study of cytomegalovirus exposure and HLA in healthy donors. Regarding the study as a whole: Cytomegalovirus association was assigned to about 150 TCR beta chains. Several of the most significant clusters appeared, in a later analysis, to be linked to common viral pathogens.

PCR used 60 Vbeta primers and 13 Jbeta primers. The authors' processing: An analysis that came later counted tens of millions of unique TCR beta chains, around 12 million shared. The repertoire was sequenced with immunoSEQ multiplex PCR; TCRdb's copy has only in-frame clones and lacks some. V and J calls and clone size are given by that table; D and trimming were obtained from the DNA. The table lists about 160,000 clones, around 76% of them singletons, with about 1.9% in the top ten. Germline CDR1 is SGHAT and CDR2 is FQNNGV. The CDR3 runs to 19 residues. V was pared by 2 bases and J by 4 bases, with 17 bases of the junction left unmatched. As for this clone: The antigen is undetermined.

Sequencing used PBMCs. The sequence was obtained from a female donor in good health and CMV-seronegative. The genes are TRBV11-2 and TRBJ2-3; TRBD2 matches at 8 bases. For the CDR3, the DNA is TGTGCCAGCAGCTTAACTTCCCCGGGAGCGGGAGAGGTCGCAGATACGCAGTATTTT. Encoded protein: CASSLTSPGAGEVADTQYF. The complete variable domain, with remaining parts taken from reference TRBV11-2 and TRBJ2-3, reads EAGVAQSPRYKIIEKRQSVAFWCNPISGHATLYWYQQILGQGPKLLIQFQNNGVVDDSQLPKDRFSAERLKGVDSTLKIQPAKLEDSAVYLCASSLTSPGAGEVADTQYFGPGTRLTVL.